The clone carrying this TCR beta chain showed up just once. Generated by immunoSEQ multiplex PCR, the TCRdb table keeps only in-frame clones and is missing some. The sample lists under 350,000 clones; roughly 85% were seen once. The data stem from a study of blood T cell repertoires in COVID-19. Overall study: Some COVID-19 samples were acute and others convalescent; all came from the United States, Italy and Spain. PBMCs, B-cell-depleted T cells, or T cells provided the cDNA or gDNA that made up the material.

CDR3 size: 16 residues. Germline V gene data show CDR1 as SGHTA and CDR2 as FQGNSA. Losses at the gene ends were 2 bases for V and 3 bases for J; bases not matched to a gene: 6. The TCR was taken from a middle-aged woman with acute COVID-19. The sample taken for sequencing was PBMCs or T cells enriched from blood (not recorded which). V usage is TRBV7-2 and J usage is TRBJ2-5; TRBD1 aligns across 10 bases. CDR3 DNA sequence: TGTGCCAGCAGCTTACGGGGGACAGGGGAGGAAGAGACCCAGTACTTC. Its translation is CASSLRGTGEEETQYF.